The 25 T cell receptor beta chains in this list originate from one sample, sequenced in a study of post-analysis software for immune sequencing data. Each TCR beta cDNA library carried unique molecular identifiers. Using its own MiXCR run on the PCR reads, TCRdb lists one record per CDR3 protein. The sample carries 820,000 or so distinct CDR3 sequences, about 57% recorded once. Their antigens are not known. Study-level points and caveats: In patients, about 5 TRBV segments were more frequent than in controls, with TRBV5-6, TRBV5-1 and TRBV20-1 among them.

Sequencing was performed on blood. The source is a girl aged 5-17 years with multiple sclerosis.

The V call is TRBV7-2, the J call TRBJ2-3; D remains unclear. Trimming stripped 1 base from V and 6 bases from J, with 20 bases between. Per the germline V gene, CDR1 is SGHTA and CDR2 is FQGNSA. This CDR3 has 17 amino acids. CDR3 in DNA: TGTGCCAGCAGCTTAGAATCCCAGGCTTCATCTAGGGATACGCAGTATTTT. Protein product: CASSLESQASSRDTQYF.

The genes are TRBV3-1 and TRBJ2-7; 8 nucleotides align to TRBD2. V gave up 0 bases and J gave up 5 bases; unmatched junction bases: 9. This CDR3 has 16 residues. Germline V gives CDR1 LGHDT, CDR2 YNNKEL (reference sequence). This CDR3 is CASSQDFAGGVDEQYF. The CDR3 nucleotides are TGTGCCAGCAGCCAAGATTTCGCGGGAGGAGTCGACGAGCAGTACTTC.

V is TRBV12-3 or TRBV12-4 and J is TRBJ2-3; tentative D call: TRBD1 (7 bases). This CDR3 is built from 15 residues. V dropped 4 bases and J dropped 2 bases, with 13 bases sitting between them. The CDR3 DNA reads TGTGCCAGCAGTTGGAGGGACAGCCCCACAGATACGCAGTATTTT. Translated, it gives CASSWRDSPTDTQYF.

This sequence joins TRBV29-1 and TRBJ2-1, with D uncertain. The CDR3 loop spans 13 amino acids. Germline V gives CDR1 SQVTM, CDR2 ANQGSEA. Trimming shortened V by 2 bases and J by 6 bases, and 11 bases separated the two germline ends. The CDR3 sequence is CSVEMVQTNEQFF. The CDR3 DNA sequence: TGCAGCGTTGAAATGGTACAGACCAATGAGCAGTTCTTC.

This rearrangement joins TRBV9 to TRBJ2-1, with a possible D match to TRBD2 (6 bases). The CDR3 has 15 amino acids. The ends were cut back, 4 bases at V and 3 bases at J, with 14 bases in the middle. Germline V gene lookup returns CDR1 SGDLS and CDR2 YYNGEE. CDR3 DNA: TGTGCCAGCAGCCCCCACCCGACTAGCTACAATGAGCAGTTCTTC. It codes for CASSPHPTSYNEQFF. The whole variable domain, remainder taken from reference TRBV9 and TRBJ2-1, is DSGVTQTPKHLITATGQRVTLRCSPRSGDLSVYWYQQSLDQGLQFLIQYYNGEERAKGNILERFSAQQFPDLHSELNLSSLELGDSALYFCASSPHPTSYNEQFFGPGTRLTVL.

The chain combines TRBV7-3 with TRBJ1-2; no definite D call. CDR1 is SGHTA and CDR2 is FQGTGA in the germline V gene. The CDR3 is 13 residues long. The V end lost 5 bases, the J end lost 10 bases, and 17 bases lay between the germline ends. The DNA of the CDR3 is TGTGCCAGCAGCCCTCCGGCCCCATCGGCCTACACCTTC. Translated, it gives CASSPPAPSAYTF.

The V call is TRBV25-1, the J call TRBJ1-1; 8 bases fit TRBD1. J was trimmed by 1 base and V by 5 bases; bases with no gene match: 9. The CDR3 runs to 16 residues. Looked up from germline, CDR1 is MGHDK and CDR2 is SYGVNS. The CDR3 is CASSRSGTGKNTEAFF. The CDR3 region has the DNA TGTGCCAGCAGTCGCTCCGGGACAGGAAAGAACACTGAAGCTTTCTTT.

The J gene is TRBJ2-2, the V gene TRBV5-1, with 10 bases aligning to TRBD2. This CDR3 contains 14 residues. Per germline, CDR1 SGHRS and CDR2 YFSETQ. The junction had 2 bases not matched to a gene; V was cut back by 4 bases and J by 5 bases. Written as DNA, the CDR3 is TGCGCCAGCAGCCCGGGACTAGCGACCGGGGAGCTGTTTTTT. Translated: CASSPGLATGELFF.

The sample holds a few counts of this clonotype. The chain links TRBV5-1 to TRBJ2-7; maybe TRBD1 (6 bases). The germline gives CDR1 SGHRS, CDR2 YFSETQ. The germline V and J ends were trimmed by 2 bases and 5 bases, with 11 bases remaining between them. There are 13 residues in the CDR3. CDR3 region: CASSLQGSHEQYF. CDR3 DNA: TGCGCCAGCAGCTTACAGGGATCCCACGAGCAGTACTTC.

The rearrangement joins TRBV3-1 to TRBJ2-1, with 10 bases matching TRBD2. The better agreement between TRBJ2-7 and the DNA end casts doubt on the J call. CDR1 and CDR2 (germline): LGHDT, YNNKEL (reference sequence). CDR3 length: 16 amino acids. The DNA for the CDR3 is TGTGCCAGCAGCCAAGAGGCTACTAGCGGGATAAATGAGCAGTACTTC. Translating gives CASSQEATSGINEQYF.

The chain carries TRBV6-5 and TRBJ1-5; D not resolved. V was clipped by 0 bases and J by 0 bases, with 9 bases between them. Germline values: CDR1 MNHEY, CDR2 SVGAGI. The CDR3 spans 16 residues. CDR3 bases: TGTGCCAGCAGTTACTCCCAGCCCTATAGCAATCAGCCCCAGCATTTT. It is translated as CASSYSQPYSNQPQHF.

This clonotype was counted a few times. In DNA, the CDR3 is TGTGCCAGCAGCTACAGGGTGGCAACGCAGTATTTT. It encodes CASSYRVATQYF. The chain combines TRBV7-2 with TRBJ2-3; possible D gene TRBD1, 6 bases. CDR1 SGHTA and CDR2 FQGNSA come from the germline V gene. The CDR3 length is 12 residues. V lost 4 bases and J lost 9, with 11 bases in between.

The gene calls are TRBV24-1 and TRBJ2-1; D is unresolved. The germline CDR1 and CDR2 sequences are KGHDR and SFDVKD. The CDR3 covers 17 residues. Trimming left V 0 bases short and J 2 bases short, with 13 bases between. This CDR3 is CATSDLPRPSPYNEQFF. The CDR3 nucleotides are TGTGCCACCAGTGATTTGCCCCGCCCGAGCCCCTACAATGAGCAGTTCTTC.

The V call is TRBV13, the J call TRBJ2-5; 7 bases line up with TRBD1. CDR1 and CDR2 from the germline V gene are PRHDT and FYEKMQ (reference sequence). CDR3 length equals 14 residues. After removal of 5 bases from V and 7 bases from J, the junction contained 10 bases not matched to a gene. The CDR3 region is CASSPTSRQGTQYF. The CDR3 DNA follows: TGTGCCAGCAGCCCTACGTCTCGACAGGGGACCCAGTACTTC.

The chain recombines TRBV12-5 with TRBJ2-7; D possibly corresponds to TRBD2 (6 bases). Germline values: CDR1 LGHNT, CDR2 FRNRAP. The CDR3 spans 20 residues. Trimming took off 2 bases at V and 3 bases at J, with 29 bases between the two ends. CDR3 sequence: CASGLPRDGQGGSDYYEQYF. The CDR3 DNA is TGTGCTAGTGGTTTGCCCCGGGACGGGCAGGGAGGATCGGACTACTACGAGCAGTACTTC.

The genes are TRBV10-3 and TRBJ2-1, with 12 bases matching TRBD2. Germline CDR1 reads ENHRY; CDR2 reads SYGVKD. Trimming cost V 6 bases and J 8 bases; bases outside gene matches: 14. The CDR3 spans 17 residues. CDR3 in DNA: TGTGCCATCAGCCCTACTAGCGGGAGGCCGGCTCGGGATGAGCAGTTCTTC. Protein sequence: CAISPTSGRPARDEQFF.

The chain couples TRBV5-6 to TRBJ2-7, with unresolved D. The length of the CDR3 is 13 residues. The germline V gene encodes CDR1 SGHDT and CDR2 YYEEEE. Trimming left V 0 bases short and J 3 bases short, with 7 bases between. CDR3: CASSLGSDYEQYF. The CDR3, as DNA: TGTGCCAGCAGCTTGGGGTCTGACTACGAGCAGTACTTC.

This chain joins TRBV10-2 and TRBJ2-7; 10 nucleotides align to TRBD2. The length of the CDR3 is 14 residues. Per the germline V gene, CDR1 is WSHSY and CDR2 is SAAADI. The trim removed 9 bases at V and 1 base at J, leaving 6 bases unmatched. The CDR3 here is CASTQLAGSYEQYF. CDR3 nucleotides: TGCGCCAGTACACAACTAGCGGGATCCTACGAGCAGTACTTC.

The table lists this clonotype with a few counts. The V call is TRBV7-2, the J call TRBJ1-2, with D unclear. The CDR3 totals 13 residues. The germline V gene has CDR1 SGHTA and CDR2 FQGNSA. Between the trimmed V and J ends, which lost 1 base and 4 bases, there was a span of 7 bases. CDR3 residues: CASSLERIYGYTF. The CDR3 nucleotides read TGTGCCAGCAGCTTAGAAAGGATCTATGGCTACACCTTC.

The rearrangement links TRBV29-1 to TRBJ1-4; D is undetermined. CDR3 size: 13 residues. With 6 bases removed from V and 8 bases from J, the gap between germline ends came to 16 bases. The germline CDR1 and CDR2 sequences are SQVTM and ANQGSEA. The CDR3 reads CSVHPGSSEKLFF. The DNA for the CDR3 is TGCAGCGTCCATCCGGGGTCCTCCGAAAAACTGTTTTTT.

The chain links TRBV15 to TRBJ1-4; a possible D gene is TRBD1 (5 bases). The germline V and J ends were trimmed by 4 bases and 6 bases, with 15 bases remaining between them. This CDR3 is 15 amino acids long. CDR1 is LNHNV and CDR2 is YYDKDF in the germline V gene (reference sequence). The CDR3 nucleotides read TGTGCCACCAGCACTACCGACAGACCTTATGAAAAACTGTTTTTT. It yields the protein CATSTTDRPYEKLFF.

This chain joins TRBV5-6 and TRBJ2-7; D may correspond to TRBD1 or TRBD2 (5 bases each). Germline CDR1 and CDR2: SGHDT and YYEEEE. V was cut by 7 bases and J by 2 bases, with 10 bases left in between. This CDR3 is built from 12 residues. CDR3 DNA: TGTGCCAGCCAGGGACCGGCCTACGAGCAGTACTTC. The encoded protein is CASQGPAYEQYF.

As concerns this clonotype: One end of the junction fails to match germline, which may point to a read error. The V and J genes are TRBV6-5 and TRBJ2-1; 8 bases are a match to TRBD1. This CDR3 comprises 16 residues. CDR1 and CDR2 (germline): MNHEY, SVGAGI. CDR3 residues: CASSNSHGQGVETQFF. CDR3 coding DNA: TGTGCCAGCAGTAACTCACATGGACAGGGAGTGGAGACCCAGTTCTTC.

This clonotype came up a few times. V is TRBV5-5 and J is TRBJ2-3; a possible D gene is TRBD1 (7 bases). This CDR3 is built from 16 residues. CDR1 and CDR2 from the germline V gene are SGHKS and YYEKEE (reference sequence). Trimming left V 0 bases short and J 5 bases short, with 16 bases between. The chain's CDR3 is CASSLAEGQPVDTQYF. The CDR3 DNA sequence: TGTGCCAGCAGCTTGGCGGAGGGACAGCCGGTAGATACGCAGTATTTT.

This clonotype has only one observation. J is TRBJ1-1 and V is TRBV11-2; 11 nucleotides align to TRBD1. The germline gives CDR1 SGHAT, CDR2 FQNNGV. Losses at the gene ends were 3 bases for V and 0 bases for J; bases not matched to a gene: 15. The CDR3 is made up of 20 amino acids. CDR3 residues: CASSFPRARDRGVMNTEAFF. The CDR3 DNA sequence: TGTGCCAGCAGCTTTCCTCGTGCCCGGGACAGGGGGGTTATGAACACTGAAGCTTTCTTT. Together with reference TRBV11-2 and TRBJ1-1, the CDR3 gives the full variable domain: EAGVAQSPRYKIIEKRQSVAFWCNPISGHATLYWYQQILGQGPKLLIQFQNNGVVDDSQLPKDRFSAERLKGVDSTLKIQPAKLEDSAVYLCASSFPRARDRGVMNTEAFFGQGTRLTVV.